These 24 T cell receptor beta chains share one sample of origin, sequenced in a study of CD8 T cells in Susac syndrome. The authors reverse transcribed roughly 0.5 to 1 ug RNA with random hexamers. TCRdb re-called the immunoSEQ multiplex PCR reads with MiXCR, one entry per CDR3 protein. The sample holds tens of thousands of distinct CDR3 sequences, approximately 93% seen once. The sequenced sample consisted of CD4+ T cells from PBMCs. These receptors were taken from a human donor with Susac syndrome.

This chain joins TRBV5-1 and TRBJ2-2; 10 bases agree with TRBD1. The V gene end was trimmed by 1 base and the J gene end by 7 bases; junction bases not matched to a gene: 10. The CDR3 runs 17 residues. Per germline, CDR1 SGHRS and CDR2 YFSETQ. CDR3 sequence: CASSLTATGGAFGELFF. The CDR3 DNA reads as TGCGCCAGCAGCTTGACGGCGACAGGGGGCGCGTTCGGGGAGCTGTTTTTT.

This clonotype has only one observation. V usage is TRBV28 and J usage is TRBJ1-5; D remains ambiguous. This CDR3 is built from 14 residues. V gave up 8 bases and J gave up 0 bases, with 11 bases separating them. Germline CDR1 MDHEN, CDR2 SYDVKM. The chain's CDR3 is CASSGRNSNQPQHF. DNA of the CDR3: TGTGCCAGCTCCGGCCGAAATAGCAATCAGCCCCAGCATTTT.

This clonotype was seen just once. The gene calls are TRBV7-2 and TRBJ1-5; 7 nucleotides match TRBD1. Germline trimming cut 5 bases from V and 5 bases from J; bases unmatched to any gene: 9. This CDR3 has 15 residues. Per germline, CDR1 SGHTA and CDR2 FQGNSA. The CDR3 bases are TGTGCCAGCAGCCGTAGGGCAGGGGGAGATCAGCCCCAGCATTTT. Translation: CASSRRAGGDQPQHF.

This chain links TRBV6-2 or TRBV6-3 with TRBJ1-2, with D maybe TRBD1 (6 bases). Trimming stripped 6 bases from V and 1 base from J, with 15 bases between. Germline V gene sequence: CDR1 MNHEY, CDR2 SVGEGT. The CDR3 is 15 amino acids. The CDR3 DNA sequence: TGTGCCAGCAGGCAAAACAGGGACCGTAACTATGGCTACACCTTC. Amino acid sequence: CASRQNRDRNYGYTF.

The J gene is TRBJ1-5, the V gene TRBV6-2 or TRBV6-3, with no clear D. V lost 4 bases and J lost 0, with 7 bases in between. Germline CDR1 reads MNHEY; CDR2 reads SVGEGT. The CDR3 has 14 residues. The CDR3: CASSSTLSNQPQHF. CDR3 sequence (DNA): TGTGCCAGCAGTTCGACACTTAGCAATCAGCCCCAGCATTTT.

This chain connects TRBV28 to TRBJ1-6; D call uncertain. Germline values: CDR1 MDHEN, CDR2 SYDVKM. CDR3 size: 13 residues. V lost 5 bases to trimming and J lost 4 bases, with 6 bases between them. CDR3 residues: CASSKGYNSPLHF. CDR3 nucleotide sequence: TGTGCCAGCAGTAAGGGATATAATTCACCCCTCCACTTT.

V usage is TRBV12-3 or TRBV12-4 and J usage is TRBJ2-7; 7 nucleotides agree with TRBD1. The CDR3 extends over 15 amino acids. The ends lost 6 bases at V and 2 bases at J; junction bases unmatched: 10. The CDR3 reads CASSLSGTVPYEQYF. Written as DNA, the CDR3 is TGTGCCAGCAGCCTATCTGGGACAGTCCCCTACGAGCAGTACTTC.

The CDR3 nucleotides are TGCAGTGCCGGGGGACGGACGGGGTTTCGTGGCTACACCTTC. Translating it yields CSAGGRTGFRGYTF. The chain joins TRBV20-1 to TRBJ1-2, with D maybe TRBD1 (5 bases). CDR3 length equals 14 residues. Per germline, CDR1 DFQATT and CDR2 SNEGSKA (reference sequence). The V and J ends lost 6 bases and 7 bases respectively, with 21 bases between them.

This clonotype was counted a single time. V usage is TRBV28 and J usage is TRBJ2-7; unclear D gene. CDR1 and CDR2 (germline): MDHEN, SYDVKM. The CDR3 is 15 residues long. Trimming took 6 bases from V and 0 from J, leaving 15 bases between them. The chain's CDR3 is CASSPAGQVSYEQYF. The CDR3 coding sequence is TGTGCCAGCAGCCCCGCTGGGCAGGTCTCCTACGAGCAGTACTTC. Complete variable domain (other parts from reference TRBV28 and TRBJ2-7): DVKVTQSSRYLVKRTGEKVFLECVQDMDHENMFWYRQDPGLGLRLIYFSYDVKMKEKGDIPEGYSVSREKKERFSLILESASTNQTSMYLCASSPAGQVSYEQYFGPGTRLTVT.

The chain uses TRBV6-2 or TRBV6-3 and TRBJ1-2; D unclear. The CDR3 sequence is 11 residues long. Per the germline V gene, CDR1 is MNHEY and CDR2 is SVGEGT. V lost 8 bases to trimming and J lost 7 bases, with 11 bases between them. CDR3 in DNA: TGTGCCAGCTCCTCAGTGAGTGGCTACACCTTC. Translation gives CASSSVSGYTF.

This chain joins TRBV3-1 and TRBJ1-1; tentative D call: TRBD1 (5 bases). V was clipped by 1 base and J by 10 bases, with 13 bases between them. The germline V gene encodes CDR1 LGHDT and CDR2 YNNKEL (reference sequence). This CDR3 is 13 amino acids long. The CDR3 protein is CASSQVEGRGAFF. In DNA, the CDR3 is TGTGCCAGCAGCCAAGTCGAGGGGCGAGGAGCTTTCTTT.

J is TRBJ2-3 and V is TRBV5-6; no definite D call. CDR3 length: 16 residues. Germline V lookup: CDR1 SGHDT, CDR2 YYEEEE. Trimming shortened V by 0 bases and J by 0 bases, and 11 bases separated the two germline ends. CDR3 amino acids: CASSLAYDPSTDTQYF. The DNA of the CDR3 is TGTGCCAGCAGCTTGGCCTATGACCCGAGCACAGATACGCAGTATTTT.

The V gene is TRBV6-5, the J gene TRBJ1-5; weak D call: TRBD1 (6 bases). From germline, CDR1 is MNHEY and CDR2 SVGAGI. The length of the CDR3 is 14 residues. Trimming removed 6 bases from V and 1 base from J, with 10 bases in between. The CDR3 DNA reads as TGTGCCAGCAGGAAAACAGGGAGCAATCAGCCCCAGCATTTT. Translating gives CASRKTGSNQPQHF.

The chain recombines TRBV7-2 with TRBJ2-6; D gene ambiguous. Trimming left V 10 bases short and J 4 bases short, with 5 bases between. CDR3 length: 11 residues. CDR1 SGHTA and CDR2 FQGNSA come from the germline V gene. The CDR3, as DNA: TGTGCCAAAAGCGGGGCCAACGTCCTGACTTTC. Amino acids: CAKSGANVLTF.

The rearrangement uses TRBV30 and TRBJ1-2; no definite D call. Trimming removed 3 bases at V and 2 bases at J, with 7 bases between. CDR1 is GTSNPN and CDR2 is SVGIG in the germline V gene (reference sequence). CDR3 length: 12 residues. As DNA, the CDR3 is TGTGCCTGGAGAATCCACAACTATGGCTACACCTTC. Translation gives CAWRIHNYGYTF.

The V and J genes are TRBV6-2 or TRBV6-3 and TRBJ1-2; D unclear. V gave up 8 bases and J gave up 0 bases, with 16 bases separating them. The CDR3 spans 15 residues. The germline CDR1 and CDR2 sequences are MNHEY and SVGEGT. CDR3 sequence reads: CASRHSPMTNYGYTF. The CDR3 DNA sequence: TGTGCCAGCCGACACTCTCCTATGACTAACTATGGCTACACCTTC.

V gene TRBV7-9 combines with J gene TRBJ2-1, with D perhaps TRBD1 (6 bases). CDR3 length: 16 amino acids. Germline assignment: CDR1 SEHNR and CDR2 FQNEAQ (reference sequence). V lost 5 bases to trimming and J lost 4 bases, with 18 bases between them. This CDR3 is CASSLRDRFLYNEQFF. CDR3 in DNA: TGTGCCAGCAGCCTCAGAGACAGGTTTCTTTACAATGAGCAGTTCTTC.

V usage is TRBV11-2 and J usage is TRBJ2-7, with 7 bases lining up with TRBD1. The CDR3 sequence is 15 residues long. J gave up 4 bases and V 2 bases, and 8 bases lay outside the gene matches. CDR1 SGHAT and CDR2 FQNNGV come from the germline V gene. CDR3 residues: CASSLSDRRLYEQYF. DNA for the CDR3: TGTGCCAGCAGCTTATCGGACAGGCGACTTTACGAGCAGTACTTC.

The rearrangement uses TRBV27 and TRBJ1-1, with D tentatively TRBD1 (5 bases). V was shortened by 5 bases and J by 6 bases, with 13 bases between the two germline ends. Per germline, CDR1 MNHEY and CDR2 SMNVEV (reference sequence). The CDR3 spans 13 residues. Written as DNA, the CDR3 is TGTGCCAGCAGTCCGCGCGGGGCCCCTGAAGCTTTCTTT. Protein: CASSPRGAPEAFF.

The chain joins TRBV7-6 to TRBJ2-7; the match to TRBD1 covers 10 bases. This CDR3 region has 16 residues. Germline assignment: CDR1 SGHVS and CDR2 FNYEAQ. J lost 2 bases, V lost 5 bases, and 9 bases had no gene match. CDR3 in amino acids: CASSPGQGVTTYEQYF. The CDR3 DNA reads as TGTGCCAGCAGCCCCGGACAGGGGGTCACGACCTACGAGCAGTACTTC.

The chain couples TRBV19 to TRBJ2-1; 8 bases are shared with TRBD2. This CDR3 region has 13 residues. CDR1 and CDR2 (germline): LNHDA, SQIVND (reference sequence). V was pared by 7 bases and J by 5 bases, with 4 bases of the junction left unmatched. DNA of the CDR3: TGTGCCAGTAACCCAGCGGGGGACAATGAGCAGTTCTTC. Protein product: CASNPAGDNEQFF.

The chain couples TRBV28 to TRBJ2-5, with 7 positions matching TRBD1. The CDR3 sequence is 15 residues long. V dropped 3 bases and J dropped 3; count of bases not matched to a gene: 7. CDR1 MDHEN and CDR2 SYDVKM come from the germline V gene. The CDR3 sequence: CASSFLTGREETQYF. In nucleotides, the CDR3 is TGTGCCAGCAGTTTCCTGACAGGGCGGGAAGAGACCCAGTACTTC.

J is TRBJ2-1 and V is TRBV6-5; 10 positions match TRBD1. Germline CDR1 and CDR2: MNHEY and SVGAGI. Trimming removed 5 bases from V and 6 bases from J; junction bases left unmatched: 7. This CDR3 comprises 15 residues. The chain's CDR3 is CASSRQGADVNEQFF. Here the CDR3 DNA reads TGTGCCAGCAGTCGACAGGGGGCCGACGTCAATGAGCAGTTCTTC.

The chain combines TRBV3-1 with TRBJ1-2; unclear D gene. Between the trimmed V and J ends, which lost 2 bases and 2 bases, there was a span of 3 bases. Germline CDR1 is LGHDT and CDR2 is YNNKEL (reference sequence). The CDR3 is made up of 12 amino acids. The CDR3 DNA is TGTGCCAGCAGCCAAATCAACTATGGCTACACCTTC. Protein: CASSQINYGYTF.